This TCR beta chain is drawn from a study of blood T cell repertoires in COVID-19. J was trimmed by 4 bases and V by 8 bases; bases with no gene match: 7. The germline V gene has CDR1 MDHEN and CDR2 SYDVKM. The CDR3 runs to 14 residues. TCRdb keeps only in-frame clones here, not all; method: immunoSEQ multiplex PCR. In the table there are 250,000 to 350,000 clones, less than 90% of which are singletons. This clone is a singleton in its sample. Input material: PBMCs or T cells enriched from blood (not recorded which). The V call is TRBV28, the J call TRBJ1-2; 10 nucleotides align to TRBD1. This TCR derives from a woman aged 50 to 60 who had recovered from COVID-19. This chain's CDR3 is CASLTGGAGYGYTF. CDR3 coding DNA: TGTGCCAGCCTGACAGGGGGCGCTGGCTATGGCTACACCTTC.